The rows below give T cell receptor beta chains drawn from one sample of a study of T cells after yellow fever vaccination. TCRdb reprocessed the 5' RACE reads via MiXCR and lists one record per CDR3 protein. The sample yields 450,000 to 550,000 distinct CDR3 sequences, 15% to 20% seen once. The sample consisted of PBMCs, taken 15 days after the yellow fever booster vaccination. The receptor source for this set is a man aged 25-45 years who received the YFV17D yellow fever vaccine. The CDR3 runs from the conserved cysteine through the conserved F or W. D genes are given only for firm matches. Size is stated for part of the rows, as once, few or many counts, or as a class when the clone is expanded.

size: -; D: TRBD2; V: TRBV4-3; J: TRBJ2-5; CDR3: CASSQDPRGQETQYF; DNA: TGCGCCAGCAGCCAAGATCCGCGGGGGCAAGAGACCCAGTACTTC
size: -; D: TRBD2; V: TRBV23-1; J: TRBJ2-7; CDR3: CASSGTSPRFLYEQYF; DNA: TGCGCCAGCAGCGGGACTAGCCCCCGTTTCCTTTACGAGCAGTACTTC
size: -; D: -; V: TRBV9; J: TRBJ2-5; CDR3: CASSVASHPMSDQYF; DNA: TGTGCCAGCAGCGTAGCATCCCATCCTATGAGCGACCAGTACTTC
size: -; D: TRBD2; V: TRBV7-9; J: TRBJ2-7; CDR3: CASSLRGSGGLAVSYEQYF; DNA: TGTGCCAGCAGCTTAAGAGGGTCGGGGGGACTAGCGGTTTCCTACGAGCAGTACTTC
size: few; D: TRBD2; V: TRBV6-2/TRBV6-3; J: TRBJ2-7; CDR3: CASSYHSGRPDGEQYF; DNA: TGTGCCAGCAGTTACCACAGCGGGAGGCCGGATGGCGAGCAGTACTTC
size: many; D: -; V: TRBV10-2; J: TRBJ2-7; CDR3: CASSESPRGTEQYF; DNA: TGCGCCAGCAGTGAGTCTCCTCGGGGGACGGAGCAGTACTTC
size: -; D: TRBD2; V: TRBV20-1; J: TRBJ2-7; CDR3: CSAPVGGRFSYEQYF; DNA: TGCAGTGCTCCGGTGGGGGGGAGGTTCTCCTACGAGCAGTACTTC
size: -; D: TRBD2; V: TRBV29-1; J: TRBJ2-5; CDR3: CSVEIGGAETQYF; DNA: TGCAGCGTTGAAATCGGGGGGGCAGAGACCCAGTACTTC
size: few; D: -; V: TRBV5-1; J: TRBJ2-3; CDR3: CASSLERTTDTQYF; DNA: TGCGCCAGCAGCTTGGAGCGGACCACAGATACGCAGTATTTT
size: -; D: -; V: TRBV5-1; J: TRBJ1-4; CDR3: CASSLGLWGHNEKLFF; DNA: TGCGCCAGCAGCTTAGGCCTGTGGGGGCATAATGAAAAACTGTTTTTT
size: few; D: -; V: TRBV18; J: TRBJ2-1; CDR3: CASSPDGPYEQFF; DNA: TGTGCCAGCTCACCAGATGGGCCCTATGAGCAGTTCTTC
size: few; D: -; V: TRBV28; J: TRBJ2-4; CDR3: CASSLTATSLAKNIQYF; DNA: TGTGCCAGCAGCCTGACCGCTACCTCCTTAGCCAAAAACATTCAGTACTTC
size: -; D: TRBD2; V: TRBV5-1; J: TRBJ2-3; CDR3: CASNKREGGDTQYF; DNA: TGCGCCAGCAACAAGCGGGAGGGCGGGGATACGCAGTATTTT
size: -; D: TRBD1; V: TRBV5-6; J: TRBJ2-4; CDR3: CASSLYFGTGVGIQYF; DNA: TGTGCCAGCAGCCTGTACTTCGGGACAGGGGTGGGCATTCAGTACTTC
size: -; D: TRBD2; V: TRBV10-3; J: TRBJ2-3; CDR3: CAITSLAGGTDTQYF; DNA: TGTGCCATCACCTCTCTAGCGGGAGGCACAGATACGCAGTATTTT
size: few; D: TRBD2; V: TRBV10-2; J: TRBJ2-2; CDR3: CASSESPSGSGELFF; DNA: TGCGCCAGCAGTGAGTCCCCTAGCGGGAGTGGGGAGCTGTTTTTT
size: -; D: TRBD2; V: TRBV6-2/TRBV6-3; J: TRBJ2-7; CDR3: CASTGGGYSYEQYF; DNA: TGTGCCAGCACTGGCGGGGGTTACTCCTACGAGCAGTACTTC
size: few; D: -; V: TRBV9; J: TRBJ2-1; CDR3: CASSRRLGGGHEQFF; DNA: TGTGCCAGCAGCAGGAGGTTAGGGGGTGGGCATGAGCAGTTCTTC
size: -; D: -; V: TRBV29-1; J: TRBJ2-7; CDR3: CSARRGTSSYEQYF; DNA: TGCAGCGCCCGAAGGGGGACTTCGTCCTACGAGCAGTACTTC
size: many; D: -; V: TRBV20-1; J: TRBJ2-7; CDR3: CSARGGVTYEQYF; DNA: TGCAGTGCTAGAGGCGGAGTAACCTACGAGCAGTACTTC
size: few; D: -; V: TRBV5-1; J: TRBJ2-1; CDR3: CASSLVPGNEQFF; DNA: TGCGCCAGCAGCTTGGTACCAGGTAATGAGCAGTTCTTC
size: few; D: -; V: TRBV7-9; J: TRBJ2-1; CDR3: CASSLGPGTAYNEQFF; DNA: TGTGCCAGCAGCTTAGGTCCGGGGACTGCCTACAATGAGCAGTTCTTC